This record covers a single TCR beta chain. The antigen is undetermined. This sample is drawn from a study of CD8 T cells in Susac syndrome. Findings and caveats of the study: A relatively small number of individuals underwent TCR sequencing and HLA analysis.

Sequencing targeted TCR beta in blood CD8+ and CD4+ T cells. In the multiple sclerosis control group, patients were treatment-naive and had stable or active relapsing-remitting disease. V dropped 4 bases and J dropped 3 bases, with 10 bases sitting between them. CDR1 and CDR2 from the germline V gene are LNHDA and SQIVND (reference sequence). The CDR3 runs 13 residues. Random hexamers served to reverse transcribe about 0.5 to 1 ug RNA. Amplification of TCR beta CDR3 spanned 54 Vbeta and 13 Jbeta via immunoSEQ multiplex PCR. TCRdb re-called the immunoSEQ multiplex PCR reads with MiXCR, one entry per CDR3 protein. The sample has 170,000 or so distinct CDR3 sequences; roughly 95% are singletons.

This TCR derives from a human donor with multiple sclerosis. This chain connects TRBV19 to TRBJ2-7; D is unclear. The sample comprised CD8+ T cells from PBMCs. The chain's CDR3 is CASSSVQHYEQYF. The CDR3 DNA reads TGTGCCAGTAGTAGCGTACAGCACTACGAGCAGTACTTC.